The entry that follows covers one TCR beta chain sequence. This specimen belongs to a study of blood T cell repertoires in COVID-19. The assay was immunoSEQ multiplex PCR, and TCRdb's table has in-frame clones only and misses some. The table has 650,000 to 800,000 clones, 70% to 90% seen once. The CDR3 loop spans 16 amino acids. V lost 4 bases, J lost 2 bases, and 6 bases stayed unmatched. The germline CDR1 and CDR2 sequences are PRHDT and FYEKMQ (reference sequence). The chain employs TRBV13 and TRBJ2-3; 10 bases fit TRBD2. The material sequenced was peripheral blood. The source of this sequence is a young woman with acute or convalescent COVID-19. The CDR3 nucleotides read TGTGCCAGCAGCTCGACTAGCGGGCCTTTCACAGATACGCAGTATTTT. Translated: CASSSTSGPFTDTQYF.